The clone carrying this TCR beta chain showed up many times. Its target is unknown. The entry originates in a study of spatial heterogeneity in lung cancer. Overall study findings and caveats: Blood carried ubiquitous expanded tumor TCRs more at resection than follow-up.

The time point here: sample taken at primary tumor resection. Sequencing of whole RNA from tumor, nontumor lung or frozen PBMC involved no sorting. TCRdb itself ran the 5' RACE reads through MiXCR, one entry per CDR3 protein. This sample yields 60,000 to 90,000 distinct CDR3 sequences, of which 7% to 9% are seen a single time; almost 7% belongs to the top ten. V lost 5 bases and J 6 bases, leaving 14 bases between the germline ends. Germline assignment: CDR1 MDHEN and CDR2 SYDVKM. This CDR3 has 13 residues. The specimen comprised PBMCs, sampled at surgery. The chain uses TRBV28 and TRBJ2-7; no clear D gene. The receptor was derived from a male donor with early-stage non-small cell lung cancer. The CDR3 region has the DNA TGTGCCAGCAGTCTTGAAGGGCCCCTCGAGCAGTACTTC. It encodes CASSLEGPLEQYF. Filled out from reference TRBV28 and TRBJ2-7, the complete variable domain reads DVKVTQSSRYLVKRTGEKVFLECVQDMDHENMFWYRQDPGLGLRLIYFSYDVKMKEKGDIPEGYSVSREKKERFSLILESASTNQTSMYLCASSLEGPLEQYFGPGTRLTVT.